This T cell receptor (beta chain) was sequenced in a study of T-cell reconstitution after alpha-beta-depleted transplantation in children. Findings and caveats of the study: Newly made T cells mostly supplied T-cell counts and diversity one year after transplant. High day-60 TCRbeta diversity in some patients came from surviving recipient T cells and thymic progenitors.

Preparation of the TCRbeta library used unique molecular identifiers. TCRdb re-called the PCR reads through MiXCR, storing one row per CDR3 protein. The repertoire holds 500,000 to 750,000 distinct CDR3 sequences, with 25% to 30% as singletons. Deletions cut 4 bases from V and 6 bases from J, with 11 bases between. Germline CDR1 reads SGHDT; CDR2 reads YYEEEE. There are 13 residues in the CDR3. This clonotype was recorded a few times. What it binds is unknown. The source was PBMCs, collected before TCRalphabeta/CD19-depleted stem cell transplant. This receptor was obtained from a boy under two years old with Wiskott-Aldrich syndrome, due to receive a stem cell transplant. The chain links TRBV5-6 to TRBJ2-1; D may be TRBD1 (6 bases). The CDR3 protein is CASSQPGANEQFF. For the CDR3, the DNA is TGTGCCAGCAGCCAGCCAGGGGCCAATGAGCAGTTCTTC.